One sample yielded the 4 T cell receptor beta chains listed below, sequenced in a study of blood T cells in healthy people across ages. Primers used in a second PCR of about 7 to 12 cycles were a sample-barcoded 5' primer and a J-beta primer mix. TCRdb called the 5' RACE reads again in MiXCR, with one record for every CDR3 protein. This sample yields about 730,000 distinct CDR3 sequences, of which roughly 47% are seen a single time; 20% to 25% belongs to the top ten. Material: blood. The receptors shown here come from a woman in her sixties or seventies in good health.

The chain has TRBV25-1 and TRBJ2-1; TRBD2 matches 14 bases. The germline gives CDR1 MGHDK, CDR2 SYGVNS. CDR3 length: 16 residues. V was pared by 8 bases and J by 4 bases, with 7 bases of the junction left unmatched. The CDR3 loop reads CASSSTSGRGYNEQFF. The CDR3 coding sequence is TGTGCCAGCTCTTCGACTAGCGGGAGGGGGTACAATGAGCAGTTCTTC.

The chain employs TRBV20-1 and TRBJ2-7, with 8 positions matching TRBD1. J gave up 1 base and V 6 bases, and 8 bases lay outside the gene matches. This CDR3 has 14 amino acids. The V gene's germline CDR1 is DFQATT and CDR2 SNEGSKA (reference sequence). The CDR3 here is CSATGTGPSYEQYF. In DNA, the CDR3 is TGCAGTGCCACTGGGACAGGACCGTCCTACGAGCAGTACTTC.

This clonotype showed up just a few times. The chain links TRBV6-2 or TRBV6-3 to TRBJ2-2; no clear D. Between the trimmed V and J ends, which lost 0 bases and 0 bases, there was a span of 8 bases. CDR1 and CDR2 from the germline V gene are MNHEY and SVGEGT. The CDR3 has 16 residues. CDR3 region: CASSYSRLANTGELFF. As DNA, the CDR3 is TGTGCCAGCAGTTACTCGAGGCTAGCGAACACCGGGGAGCTGTTTTTT.

The V gene is TRBV28, the J gene TRBJ2-4; D possibly corresponds to TRBD2 (7 bases). The J call may be mistaken, given a closer DNA end match to TRBJ2-7. The germline V gene encodes CDR1 MDHEN and CDR2 SYDVKM. The CDR3 has 15 residues. The CDR3 is CASSFIGGDSYEQYF. CDR3 DNA: TGTGCCAGCAGTTTCATAGGGGGGGATTCCTACGAGCAGTACTTC.